A single sample is the source of the 16 T cell receptor beta chains below, sequenced in a study of control samples from healthy donors and cancer patients. TCRdb's copy holds only in-frame clones and misses some; the assay was immunoSEQ multiplex PCR. The data show about 130,000 clones, with roughly 87% seen just once and 1.5% to 2% held by the top ten. Sequenced sample: blood. The receptor set was obtained from a man aged 18 to 29 in good health.

This chain joins TRBV10-3 and TRBJ2-3, with D perhaps matching TRBD2 (5 bases). Germline CDR1 reads ENHRY; CDR2 reads SYGVKD. V lost 6 bases to trimming and J lost 3 bases, with 7 bases between them. This CDR3 region has 12 residues. Here the CDR3 DNA reads TGTGCCATCAGCGAGGGAACAGATACGCAGTATTTT. It encodes CAISEGTDTQYF.

CDR3 region: CASSISRQRSNEQFF. CDR3 in DNA: TGTGCCAGTAGTATATCGAGACAGCGGAGTAATGAGCAGTTCTTC. V is TRBV19 and J is TRBJ2-1; either TRBD1 or TRBD2 may supply D (5 bases each). Trimming took 2 bases from V and 7 from J, leaving 15 bases between them. Germline loops: CDR1 LNHDA, CDR2 SQIVND (reference sequence). The CDR3 extends over 15 amino acids.

Only one count was recorded for this clone. V usage is TRBV2 and J usage is TRBJ1-1, with D hard to call. The CDR3 contains 13 residues. V lost 6 bases and J 1 base, leaving 9 bases between the germline ends. Germline V gene sequence: CDR1 SNHLY, CDR2 FYNNEI. The CDR3 DNA is TGTGCCAGCAGCGGCGACAAGAACACTGAAGCTTTCTTT. Translated, it gives CASSGDKNTEAFF. Drawing the rest from reference TRBV2 and TRBJ1-1, the complete variable domain is EPEVTQTPSHQVTQMGQEVILRCVPISNHLYFYWYRQILGQKVEFLVSFYNNEISEKSEIFDDQFSVERPDGSNFTLKIRSTKLEDSAMYFCASSGDKNTEAFFGQGTRLTVV.

The chain employs TRBV30 and TRBJ1-2, with a weak D call TRBD1 (6 bases). Per the germline V gene, CDR1 is GTSNPN and CDR2 is SVGIG (reference sequence). The CDR3 sequence is 14 residues long. With 3 bases removed from V and 4 bases from J, the gap between germline ends came to 15 bases. The CDR3, as DNA: TGTGCCTGGAGGGGTTCACAGGGTGTCTATGGCTACACCTTC. Its translation is CAWRGSQGVYGYTF.

This clone was counted only a few times. The chain has TRBV5-4 and TRBJ2-5; the D gene is possibly TRBD2 (5 bases). V was trimmed by 3 bases and J by 2 bases, leaving 20 bases between them. Germline CDR1 is SGHNT and CDR2 is YYREEE (reference sequence). The CDR3 has 17 amino acids. DNA of the CDR3: TGTGCCAGCAGCTCCCAAAGAAGCGGAGTGGGGCAAGAGACCCAGTACTTC. It is translated as CASSSQRSGVGQETQYF. Complete variable domain (other parts from reference TRBV5-4 and TRBJ2-5): ETGVTQSPTHLIKTRGQQVTLRCSSQSGHNTVSWYQQALGQGPQFIFQYYREEENGRGNFPPRFSGLQFPNYSSELNVNALELDDSALYLCASSSQRSGVGQETQYFGPGTRLLVL.

This clone was seen once. The chain links TRBV4-1 to TRBJ1-3, with D hard to call. Germline V gives CDR1 MGHRA, CDR2 YSYEKL. The CDR3 is 14 residues long. Trimming cost V 1 base and J 8 bases, with 12 bases left between them. The CDR3 sequence is CASSQGTTEDTIYF. The CDR3 DNA sequence: TGCGCCAGCAGCCAAGGGACCACGGAAGACACCATATATTTT.

The chain carries TRBV15 and TRBJ2-7, with 7 bases fitting TRBD2. The CDR3 runs to 14 residues. V lost 3 bases, J lost 3 bases, and 5 bases stayed unmatched. Germline values: CDR1 LNHNV, CDR2 YYDKDF (reference sequence). The CDR3 sequence: CATSRAGLNYEQYF. The CDR3 DNA is TGTGCCACCAGCAGGGCGGGACTAAACTACGAGCAGTACTTC. The variable domain in full, with the rest retrieved from reference TRBV15 and TRBJ2-7, is DAMVIQNPRYQVTQFGKPVTLSCSQTLNHNVMYWYQQKSSQAPKLLFHYYDKDFNNEADTPDNFQSRRPNTSFCFLDIRSPGLGDTAMYLCATSRAGLNYEQYFGPGTRLTVT.

As regards this clone: Sequence at one end of the junction differs from germline and may be a read error. The chain uses TRBV6-9 and TRBJ2-1; D ambiguous. The CDR3 totals 9 residues. The germline CDR1 and CDR2 sequences are MNHGY and SVAAGI. The CDR3 sequence is CACVVRTVF. CDR3 sequence (DNA): TGTGCCTGCGTCGTGCGCACGGTCTTC.

The chain employs TRBV7-2 and TRBJ2-7; D gene uncertain. Germline CDR1 reads SGHTA; CDR2 reads FQGNSA. Between the trimmed V and J ends, which lost 0 bases and 5 bases, there was a span of 2 bases. This CDR3 spans 11 amino acids. In DNA, the CDR3 is TGTGCCAGCAGCTTAGCCGACGAGCAGTACTTC. This translates into CASSLADEQYF.

This clone appeared a single time. The chain employs TRBV30 and TRBJ2-5; D ambiguous. V gave up 7 bases and J gave up 3 bases, with 12 bases separating them. The CDR3 consists of 12 residues. CDR1 and CDR2 (germline): GTSNPN, SVGIG (reference sequence). The CDR3 coding sequence is TGTGCCTCGACCGGATTCGAAGAGACCCAGTACTTC. Protein: CASTGFEETQYF.

V gene TRBV6-2 or TRBV6-3 combines with J gene TRBJ2-7, with TRBD1 as a possible D gene (6 bases). V lost 6 bases to trimming and J lost 6 bases, with 21 bases between them. The CDR3 is 15 amino acids. Germline V lookup: CDR1 MNHEY, CDR2 SVGEGT. CDR3 DNA: TGTGCCAGCAGCGACGTGGGGGCGGTGGTCCGCGAGCAGTACTTC. Protein product: CASSDVGAVVREQYF.

The chain joins TRBV6-2 or TRBV6-3 to TRBJ1-1; D remains ambiguous. Between the trimmed V and J ends, which lost 0 bases and 2 bases, there was a span of 13 bases. The CDR3 is made up of 16 amino acids. The germline V gene has CDR1 MNHEY and CDR2 SVGEGT. The CDR3 protein is CASSYSSRKGNTEAFF. CDR3 sequence (DNA): TGTGCCAGCAGTTACTCGAGTAGGAAAGGAAACACTGAAGCTTTCTTT.

The chain carries TRBV7-2 and TRBJ1-2; possible D gene TRBD1, 5 bases. Trimming cost V 5 bases and J 4 bases, with 11 bases left between them. Germline V gives CDR1 SGHTA, CDR2 FQGNSA. This CDR3 contains 13 residues. The DNA for the CDR3 is TGTGCCAGCAGCACGAACAGGAGCTATGGCTACACCTTC. It is translated as CASSTNRSYGYTF.

The chain is built from TRBV9 and TRBJ2-7, with D possibly TRBD2 on 6 matching bases. Trimming removed 3 bases from V and 6 bases from J, with 19 bases in between. The CDR3 length is 15 residues. The germline CDR1 and CDR2 sequences are SGDLS and YYNGEE. The CDR3 protein is CASSASGSLSVEQYF. CDR3 DNA: TGTGCCAGCAGCGCGAGCGGGTCCCTAAGCGTCGAGCAGTACTTC.

This clone was picked up one time. This sequence joins TRBV7-2 and TRBJ2-7, with D perhaps matching TRBD2 (6 bases). The CDR3 totals 16 residues. The germline CDR1 and CDR2 sequences are SGHTA and FQGNSA. V was pared by 5 bases and J by 2 bases, with 19 bases between. Here the CDR3 reads CASSLTPGTGPYEQYF. The CDR3 region has the DNA TGTGCCAGCAGCCTCACCCCCGGGACTGGCCCCTACGAGCAGTACTTC.

The J gene is TRBJ2-1, the V gene TRBV4-2; D is unresolved. CDR3 length: 12 residues. V was trimmed by 3 bases and J by 15 bases, leaving 15 bases between them. The germline CDR1 and CDR2 sequences are LGHNA and YNFKEQ. The CDR3 protein is CASSQSRARRFF. The CDR3 coding sequence is TGTGCCAGCAGCCAGTCCCGGGCCCGGCGGTTCTTC.